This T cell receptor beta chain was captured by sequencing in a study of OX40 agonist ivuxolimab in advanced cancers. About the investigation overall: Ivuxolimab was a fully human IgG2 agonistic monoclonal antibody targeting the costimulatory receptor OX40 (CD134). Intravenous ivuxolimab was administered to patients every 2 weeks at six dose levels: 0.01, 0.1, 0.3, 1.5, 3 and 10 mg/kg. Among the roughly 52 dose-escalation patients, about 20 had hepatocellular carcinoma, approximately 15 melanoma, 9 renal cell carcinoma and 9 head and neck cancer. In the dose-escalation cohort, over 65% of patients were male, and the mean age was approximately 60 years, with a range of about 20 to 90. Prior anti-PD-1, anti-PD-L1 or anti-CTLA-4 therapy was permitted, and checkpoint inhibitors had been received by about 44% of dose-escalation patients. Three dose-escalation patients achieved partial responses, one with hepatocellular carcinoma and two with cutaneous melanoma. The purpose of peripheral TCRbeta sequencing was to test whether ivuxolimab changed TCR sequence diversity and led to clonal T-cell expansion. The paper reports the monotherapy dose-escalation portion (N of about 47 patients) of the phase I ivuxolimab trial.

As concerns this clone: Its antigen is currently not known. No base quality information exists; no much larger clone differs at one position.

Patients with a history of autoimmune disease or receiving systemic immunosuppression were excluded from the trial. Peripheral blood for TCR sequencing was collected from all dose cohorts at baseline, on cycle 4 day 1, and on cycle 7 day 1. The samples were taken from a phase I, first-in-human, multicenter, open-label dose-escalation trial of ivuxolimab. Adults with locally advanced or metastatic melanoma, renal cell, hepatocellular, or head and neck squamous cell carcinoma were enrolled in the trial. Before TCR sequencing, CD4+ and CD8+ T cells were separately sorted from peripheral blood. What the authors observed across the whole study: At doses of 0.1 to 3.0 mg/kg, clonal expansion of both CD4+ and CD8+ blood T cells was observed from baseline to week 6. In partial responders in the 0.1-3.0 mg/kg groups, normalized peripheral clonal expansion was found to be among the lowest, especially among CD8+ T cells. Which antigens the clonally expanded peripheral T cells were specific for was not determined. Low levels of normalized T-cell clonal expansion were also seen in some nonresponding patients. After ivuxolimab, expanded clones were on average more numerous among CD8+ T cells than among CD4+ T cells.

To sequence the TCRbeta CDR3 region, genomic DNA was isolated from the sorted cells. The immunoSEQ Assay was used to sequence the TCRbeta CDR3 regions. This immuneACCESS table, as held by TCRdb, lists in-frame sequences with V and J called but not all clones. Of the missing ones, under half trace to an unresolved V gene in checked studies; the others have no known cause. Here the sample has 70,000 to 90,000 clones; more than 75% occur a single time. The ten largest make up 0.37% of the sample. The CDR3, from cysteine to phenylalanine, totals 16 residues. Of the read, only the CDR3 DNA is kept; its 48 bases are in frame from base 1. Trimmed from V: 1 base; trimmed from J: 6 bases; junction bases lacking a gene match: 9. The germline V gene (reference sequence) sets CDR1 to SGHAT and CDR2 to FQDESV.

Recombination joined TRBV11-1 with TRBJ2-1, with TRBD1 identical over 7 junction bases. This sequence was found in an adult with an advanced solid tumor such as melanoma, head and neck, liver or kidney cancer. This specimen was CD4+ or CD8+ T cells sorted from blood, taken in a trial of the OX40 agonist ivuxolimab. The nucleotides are TGTGCCAGCAGCTTAGGAGGGGGCGCAGGGGTCAATGAGCAGTTCTTC. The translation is CASSLGGGAGVNEQFF.